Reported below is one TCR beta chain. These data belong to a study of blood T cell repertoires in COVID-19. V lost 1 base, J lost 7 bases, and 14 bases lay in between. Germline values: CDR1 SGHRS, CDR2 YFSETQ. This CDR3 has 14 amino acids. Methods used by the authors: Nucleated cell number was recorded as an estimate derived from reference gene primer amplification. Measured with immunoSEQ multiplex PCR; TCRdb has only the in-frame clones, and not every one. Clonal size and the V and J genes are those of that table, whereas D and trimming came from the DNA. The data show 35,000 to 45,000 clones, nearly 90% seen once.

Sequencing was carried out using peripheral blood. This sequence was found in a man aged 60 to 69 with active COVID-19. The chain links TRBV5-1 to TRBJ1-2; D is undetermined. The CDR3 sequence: CASSLSQAHPGYTF. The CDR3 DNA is TGCGCCAGCAGCTTGAGCCAGGCGCATCCTGGCTACACCTTC.